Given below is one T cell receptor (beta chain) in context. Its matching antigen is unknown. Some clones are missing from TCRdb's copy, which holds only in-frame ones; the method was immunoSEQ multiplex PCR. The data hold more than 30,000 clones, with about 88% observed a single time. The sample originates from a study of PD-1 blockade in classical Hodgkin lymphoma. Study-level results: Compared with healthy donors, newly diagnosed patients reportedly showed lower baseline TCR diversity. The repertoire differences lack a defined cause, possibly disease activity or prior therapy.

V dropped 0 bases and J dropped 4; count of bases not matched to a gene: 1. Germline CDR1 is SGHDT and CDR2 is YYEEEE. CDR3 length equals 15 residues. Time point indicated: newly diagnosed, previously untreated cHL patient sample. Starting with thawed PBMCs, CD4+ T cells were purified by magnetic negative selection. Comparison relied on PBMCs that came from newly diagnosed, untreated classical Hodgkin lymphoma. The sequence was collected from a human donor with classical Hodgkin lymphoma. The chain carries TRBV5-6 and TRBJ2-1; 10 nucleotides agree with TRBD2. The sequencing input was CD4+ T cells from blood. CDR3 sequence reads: CASSLGGLAYNEQFF. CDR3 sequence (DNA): TGTGCCAGCAGCTTGGGGGGACTAGCGTACAATGAGCAGTTCTTC.